This T cell receptor beta chain was recorded in a study of CD8+ T cells in alopecia areata. Looking at the study overall: Treated patients were scored for severity by percent of scalp affected.

Germline-derived CDR1 and CDR2 are LNHDA and SQIVND (reference sequence). The length of the CDR3 is 13 residues. Trimming shortened V by 3 bases and J by 3 bases, and 9 bases separated the two germline ends. Treatment here: oral pan-JAK inhibitor, 5-10 mg twice daily. This clone has ten or more counts. The antigen is not known. Extraction and reverse transcription of RNA yielded cDNA as the sequencing template. Data came from immunoSEQ multiplex PCR; TCRdb stores just in-frame clones and leaves some out. The sample includes about 190,000 clones, 60% seen only once; the top ten take approximately 1%. Study-level points and caveats: The presence of one nonresponder keeps the tie between baseline CD8+ expansion and response uncertain.

This sequence was found in a human donor with alopecia areata. The chain joins TRBV19 to TRBJ2-7; unclear D gene. This sample comprised CD4+ T cells sorted from blood, obtained at week 24, from a patient treated with tofacitinib. CDR3 nucleotide sequence: TGTGCCAGTAGTATGGTTAGAGACTACGAGCAGTACTTC. It specifies CASSMVRDYEQYF. Variable domain in full (rest from reference TRBV19 and TRBJ2-7): DGGITQSPKYLFRKEGQNVTLSCEQNLNHDAMYWYRQDPGQGLRLIYYSQIVNDFQKGDIAEGYSVSREKKESFPLTVTSAQKNPTAFYLCASSMVRDYEQYFGPGTRLTVT.